A single T cell receptor beta chain is shown here with its context. This entry comes from a study of blood T cell repertoires in COVID-19. Trimming removed 2 bases from V and 11 bases from J, with 20 bases in between. CDR3 length: 14 residues. Germline V lookup: CDR1 SGHDT, CDR2 YYEEEE. Assay used: immunoSEQ multiplex PCR; TCRdb lists only in-frame clones, some missing. The sample shows under 250,000 clones, about 86% of them seen only once. The chain combines TRBV5-6 with TRBJ2-7, with D hard to call. The TCR comes from a man between 35 and 55 years old with active or convalescent COVID-19. Material for sequencing was peripheral blood. CDR3 sequence: CASSLSGPVRREYF. Written as DNA, the CDR3 is TGTGCCAGCAGCTTATCCGGCCCTGTGCGTCGGGAGTACTTC. The entire variable domain, with the rest obtained from reference TRBV5-6 and TRBJ2-7, is as follows: DAGVTQSPTHLIKTRGQQVTLRCSPKSGHDTVSWYQQALGQGPQFIFQYYEEEERQRGNFPDRFSGHQFPNYSSELNVNALLLGDSALYLCASSLSGPVRREYFGPGTRLTVT.